This section outlines one T cell receptor (beta chain) sequence together with its context. Its antigen is still unknown. The germline CDR1 and CDR2 sequences are KGHSH and LQKENI. The V end was cut by 5 bases, the J end by 8 bases, with 15 bases between. The CDR3 runs 14 residues. Stimulus-free culture yielded autoproliferating CFSE-dim and non-proliferating CFSE-high T cells, each sequenced separately. Pooled replicate wells came from 5x10^7 CFSE-labeled PBMCs cultured less than 8 days without stimulus. The PBMCs received 0.5 uM CFSE and serum-free culture with no added stimuli. The data belong to a study of memory B cells and T cells in multiple sclerosis. The study's findings and limits: Normalization was needed because clone-set size differences affected shared clonotype counts.

This table comes from immunoSEQ multiplex PCR, and its TCRdb copy is limited to in-frame clones, with some not included. The data hold 35,000 to 55,000 clones, with approximately 80% observed a single time. Material for sequencing was PBMCs from blood kept in culture. This sequence joins TRBV18 and TRBJ1-4; D gene unclear. This TCR was recovered from a human donor with multiple sclerosis. CDR3 bases: TGTGCCAGCTCAGTGGTCCCGGAAGGAGAAAAACTGTTTTTT. Amino acids: CASSVVPEGEKLFF. The full variable domain, rest sourced from reference TRBV18 and TRBJ1-4, is NAGVMQNPRHLVRRRGQEARLRCSPMKGHSHVYWYRQLPEEGLKFMVYLQKENIIDESGMPKERFSAEFPKEGPSILRIQQVVRGDSAAYFCASSVVPEGEKLFFGSGTQLSVL.